This entry concerns a single T cell receptor beta chain. The source of the sample is a study of blood T cells in healthy people across ages. Germline-derived CDR1 and CDR2 are LNHDA and SQIVND (reference sequence). The junction had 7 bases not matched to a gene; V was cut back by 2 bases and J by 3 bases. This CDR3 spans 17 amino acids. Alongside a J-beta primer mix, a sample-barcoded 5' primer served in a second PCR lasting about 7 to 12 cycles. No fewer than 3 million CDR3-containing paired-end reads came from each sample. MiXCR, applied by TCRdb to the 5' RACE reads, yields one record per CDR3 protein. The sample yields 1.2 million to 1.5 million distinct CDR3 sequences, around 42% seen once.

V gene TRBV19 combines with J gene TRBJ2-1; 10 bases line up with TRBD2. This receptor was obtained from a woman younger than 35 in good health. Sequenced material: blood. The CDR3 sequence is CASSILTSGTYYNEQFF. Written as DNA, the CDR3 is TGTGCCAGTAGTATACTTACTAGCGGGACTTACTACAATGAGCAGTTCTTC.